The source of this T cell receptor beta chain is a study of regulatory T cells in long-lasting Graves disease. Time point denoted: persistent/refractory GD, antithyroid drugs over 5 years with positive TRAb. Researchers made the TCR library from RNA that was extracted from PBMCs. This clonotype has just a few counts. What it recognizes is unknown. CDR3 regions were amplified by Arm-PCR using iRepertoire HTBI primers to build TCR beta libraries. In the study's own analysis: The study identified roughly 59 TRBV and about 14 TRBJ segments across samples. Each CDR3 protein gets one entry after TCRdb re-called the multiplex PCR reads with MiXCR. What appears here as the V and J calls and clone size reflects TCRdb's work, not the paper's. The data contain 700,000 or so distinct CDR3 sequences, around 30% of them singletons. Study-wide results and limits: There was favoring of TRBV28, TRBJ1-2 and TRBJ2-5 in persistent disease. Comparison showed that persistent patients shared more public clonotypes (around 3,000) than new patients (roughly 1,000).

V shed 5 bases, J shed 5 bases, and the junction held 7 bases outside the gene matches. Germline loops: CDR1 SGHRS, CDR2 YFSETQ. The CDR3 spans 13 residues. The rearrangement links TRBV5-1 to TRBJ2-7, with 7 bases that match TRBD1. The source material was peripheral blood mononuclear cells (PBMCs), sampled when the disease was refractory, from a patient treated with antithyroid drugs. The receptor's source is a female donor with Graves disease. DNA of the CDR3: TGCGCCAGCAGAAGGGACAGAAGTCACGAGCAGTACTTC. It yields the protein CASRRDRSHEQYF.